This TCR beta chain was recorded in a study of PD-L1 blockade in urothelial cancer. Stated time point: pretreatment peripheral blood. Measured with immunoSEQ multiplex PCR; TCRdb has only the in-frame clones, and not every one. The data hold roughly 90,000 clones, with 80% to 90% observed a single time. Sequencing used PBMCs, obtained around atezolizumab (anti-PD-L1) treatment. The receptor was derived from a woman of 80 years or more with urothelial cancer.

CDR3 residues: CASSFSDGVGTEAFF. The CDR3 DNA follows: TGTGCCAGCAGTTTCAGTGACGGAGTGGGCACTGAAGCTTTCTTT. The genes are TRBV28 and TRBJ1-1; the D is unclear. Trimming removed 3 bases at V and 4 bases at J, with 15 bases between. CDR3 length equals 15 residues. The germline V gene has CDR1 MDHEN and CDR2 SYDVKM.